The 24 T cell receptor beta chains reported below all come from one sample, sequenced in a study of T cell changes during pregnancy in multiple sclerosis. Assay used: immunoSEQ multiplex PCR; TCRdb lists only in-frame clones, some missing. The repertoire consists of tens of thousands of clones, with 75% to 95% occurring once and the leading ten covering roughly 1.5%. The sample in question was peripheral blood, obtained in the third trimester of pregnancy. Receptors were obtained from a female donor with multiple sclerosis, enrolled in a pregnancy study.

The V call is TRBV5-1, the J call TRBJ1-3, with unresolved D. The CDR3 has 22 amino acids. Germline CDR1 SGHRS, CDR2 YFSETQ. Trimming stripped 0 bases from V and 1 base from J, with 29 bases between. The DNA of the CDR3 is TGCGCCAGCAGCTTGGGGGTTCAGCGTCACACGGGAAATTTAGTTTCTGGAAACACCATATATTTT. This codes for CASSLGVQRHTGNLVSGNTIYF.

The CDR3 region has the DNA TGTGCCAGCAGTTTATTCTTCGGTGCGGCCGGGGAGTCACCCCTCCACTTT. Protein: CASSLFFGAAGESPLHF. This rearrangement joins TRBV27 to TRBJ1-6; D gene unclear. Germline CDR1 is MNHEY and CDR2 is SMNVEV (reference sequence). The V end lost 1 base, the J end lost 10 bases, and 20 bases lay between the germline ends. The CDR3 is 17 residues long.

This chain joins TRBV6-4 and TRBJ2-3; TRBD2 aligns across 7 bases. The CDR3 length is 18 residues. CDR1 is MRHNA, CDR2 SNTAGT, per germline. V lost 3 bases, J lost 1 base, and 13 bases stayed unmatched. In DNA form, the CDR3 reads TGTGCCAGCAGTGAAGATTTGAGCGGACTAGGGGGCACAGATACGCAGTATTTT. Encoded protein: CASSEDLSGLGGTDTQYF.

The chain recombines TRBV19 with TRBJ1-2, with 10 bases that match TRBD1. V gave up 3 bases and J gave up 0 bases; unmatched junction bases: 1. In germline, CDR1 is LNHDA, CDR2 SQIVND (reference sequence). The CDR3 runs 15 residues. The CDR3: CASSIGQGANYGYTF. The CDR3 DNA reads as TGTGCCAGTAGTATTGGACAGGGGGCTAACTATGGCTACACCTTC.

The chain is built from TRBV4-1 and TRBJ2-1, with TRBD2 matching over 8 bases. V dropped 0 bases and J dropped 8; count of bases not matched to a gene: 9. The CDR3 totals 16 residues. The V gene's germline CDR1 is MGHRA and CDR2 YSYEKL. The CDR3 protein is CASSQEGAGVGDEQFF. CDR3 bases: TGCGCCAGCAGCCAAGAAGGAGCGGGAGTCGGCGATGAGCAGTTCTTC.

The rearrangement links TRBV15 to TRBJ2-1, with 10 bases that match TRBD2. The CDR3 is 16 amino acids. Germline CDR1 is LNHNV and CDR2 is YYDKDF (reference sequence). The junction had 7 bases not matched to a gene; V was cut back by 3 bases and J by 5 bases. CDR3 sequence (DNA): TGTGCCACCAGCAGGGGCGGGACTAGCGTTAACAATGAGCAGTTCTTC. Translated, it gives CATSRGGTSVNNEQFF. Drawing the rest from reference TRBV15 and TRBJ2-1, the complete variable domain is DAMVIQNPRYQVTQFGKPVTLSCSQTLNHNVMYWYQQKSSQAPKLLFHYYDKDFNNEADTPDNFQSRRPNTSFCFLDIRSPGLGDTAMYLCATSRGGTSVNNEQFFGPGTRLTVL.

The chain employs TRBV19 and TRBJ1-5; the match to TRBD1 covers 8 bases. Germline CDR1 LNHDA, CDR2 SQIVND (reference sequence). The CDR3 sequence is 15 residues long. Trimming took 7 bases from V and 0 from J; bases not matched to a gene: 5. The CDR3 sequence is CASTTDRASNQPQHF. CDR3 nucleotides: TGTGCCAGTACCACGGACAGGGCTAGCAATCAGCCCCAGCATTTT.

This chain connects TRBV19 to TRBJ1-5; 8 positions match TRBD1. J gave up 2 bases and V 7 bases, and 16 bases lay outside the gene matches. This CDR3 comprises 18 residues. The germline V gene encodes CDR1 LNHDA and CDR2 SQIVND (reference sequence). CDR3 nucleotide sequence: TGTGCCAGTAAATCCGCGAAGGACAGGGTGGCACGCAATCAGCCCCAGCATTTT. This codes for CASKSAKDRVARNQPQHF.

The J gene is TRBJ1-5, the V gene TRBV7-9, with 10 bases identical to TRBD1. CDR3 size: 15 residues. Germline-derived CDR1 and CDR2 are SEHNR and FQNEAQ (reference sequence). J gave up 4 bases and V 5 bases, and 5 bases lay outside the gene matches. The CDR3 reads CASSPGGQGNQPQHF. Written as DNA, the CDR3 is TGTGCCAGCAGCCCCGGGGGACAGGGGAATCAGCCCCAGCATTTT. Full variable domain (rest looked up from reference TRBV7-9 and TRBJ1-5): DTGVSQNPRHKITKRGQNVTFRCDPISEHNRLYWYRQTLGQGPEFLTYFQNEAQLEKSRLLSDRFSAERPKGSFSTLEIQRTEQGDSAMYLCASSPGGQGNQPQHFGDGTRLSIL.

The chain combines TRBV7-2 with TRBJ2-1, with 10 bases lining up with TRBD2. CDR1 and CDR2 from the germline V gene are SGHTA and FQGNSA. V was clipped by 5 bases and J by 4 bases; unmatched bases: 5. This CDR3 has 15 amino acids. In DNA, the CDR3 is TGTGCCAGCAGCCTTACTAGCGGGGATTACAATGAGCAGTTCTTC. It translates to CASSLTSGDYNEQFF.

CDR3: CASSPDRQSYEQYF. Written as DNA, the CDR3 is TGTGCCAGCAGTCCAGACAGACAATCCTACGAGCAGTACTTC. The chain links TRBV2 to TRBJ2-7, with D possibly matching TRBD1 (5 bases). Trimming took 5 bases from V and 1 from J, leaving 12 bases between them. The CDR3 runs to 14 residues. Looked up from germline, CDR1 is SNHLY and CDR2 is FYNNEI. The variable domain in full, completed from reference TRBV2 and TRBJ2-7, reads EPEVTQTPSHQVTQMGQEVILRCVPISNHLYFYWYRQILGQKVEFLVSFYNNEISEKSEIFDDQFSVERPDGSNFTLKIRSTKLEDSAMYFCASSPDRQSYEQYFGPGTRLTVT.

V and J are TRBV9 and TRBJ2-3; 10 bases line up with TRBD2. Per germline, CDR1 SGDLS and CDR2 YYNGEE. V was pared by 0 bases and J by 1 base, with 2 bases of the junction left unmatched. This CDR3 is built from 16 residues. DNA for the CDR3: TGTGCCAGCAGCGTAGTTGGACTAGCGGGCACAGATACGCAGTATTTT. It yields the protein CASSVVGLAGTDTQYF.

This clone was counted between two and nine times. This rearrangement joins TRBV18 to TRBJ2-2; D uncertain. The ends were cut back, 0 bases at V and 5 bases at J, with 13 bases in the middle. The CDR3 is made up of 16 amino acids. Germline CDR1 is KGHSH and CDR2 is LQKENI. CDR3 residues: CASSPPSGGNTGELFF. CDR3 DNA sequence: TGTGCCAGCTCACCACCGAGTGGCGGAAATACCGGGGAGCTGTTTTTT.

J is TRBJ2-2 and V is TRBV27; D possibly corresponds to TRBD1 (6 bases). Trimming shortened V by 6 bases and J by 5 bases, and 22 bases separated the two germline ends. From germline, CDR1 is MNHEY and CDR2 SMNVEV (reference sequence). CDR3 size: 17 residues. CDR3 nucleotides: TGTGCCAGCAGGCCCTTAAACAGGGTAGGACGGACCGGGGAGCTGTTTTTT. Translation gives CASRPLNRVGRTGELFF.

The genes are TRBV2 and TRBJ2-3, with no clear D. The CDR3 extends over 14 amino acids. The V end lost 1 base, the J end lost 0 bases, and 5 bases lay between the germline ends. CDR1 and CDR2 (germline): SNHLY, FYNNEI. In nucleotides, the CDR3 is TGTGCCAGCAGTGAAGGGCAGAGCACAGATACGCAGTATTTT. It encodes CASSEGQSTDTQYF.

The V call is TRBV5-1, the J call TRBJ1-4, with 8 bases identical to TRBD1. The junction had 6 bases not matched to a gene; V was cut back by 1 base and J by 7 bases. The CDR3 consists of 15 residues. Germline CDR1 and CDR2: SGHRS and YFSETQ. This CDR3 is CASSLPGTGSEKLFF. The CDR3 coding sequence is TGCGCCAGCAGCTTGCCCGGGACAGGAAGTGAAAAACTGTTTTTT.

This clone came up a few times. The chain employs TRBV30 and TRBJ1-5; the match to TRBD1 covers 8 bases. J lost 1 base, V lost 3 bases, and 14 bases had no gene match. Germline V gene data show CDR1 as GTSNPN and CDR2 as SVGIG (reference sequence). The CDR3 is made up of 18 amino acids. The DNA for the CDR3 is TGTGCCTGGAGGGTCTCCGTCGGACAGGGTTTGAGCAATCAGCCCCAGCATTTT. Translating gives CAWRVSVGQGLSNQPQHF.

V is TRBV5-1 and J is TRBJ2-7; perhaps TRBD2 as D (5 bases). The V gene's germline CDR1 is SGHRS and CDR2 YFSETQ. The CDR3 is 13 amino acids. V lost 1 base, J lost 2 bases, and 7 bases lay in between. The CDR3 is CASSLYGTYEQYF. The CDR3 DNA reads as TGCGCCAGCAGCTTGTACGGGACCTACGAGCAGTACTTC.

The chain carries TRBV7-2 and TRBJ2-1, with 10 bases aligning to TRBD2. J lost 4 bases, V lost 5 bases, and 5 bases had no gene match. The CDR3 has 15 residues. Germline V gene sequence: CDR1 SGHTA, CDR2 FQGNSA. CDR3 in amino acids: CASSQGLAEYNEQFF. The CDR3 coding sequence is TGTGCCAGCAGCCAAGGACTAGCGGAATACAATGAGCAGTTCTTC.

The chain's CDR3 is CASSFRRQGTPLHF. The CDR3, as DNA: TGTGCCAGCAGTTTCCGGCGGCAGGGTACACCCCTCCACTTT. The chain has TRBV6-5 and TRBJ1-6; possibly TRBD1 for D (5 bases). The CDR3 length is 14 residues. Between the trimmed V and J ends, which lost 4 bases and 11 bases, there was a span of 15 bases. CDR1 is MNHEY, CDR2 SVGAGI, per germline.

This chain links TRBV9 with TRBJ2-7; D perhaps matches TRBD2 (5 bases). The CDR3 is 13 residues long. Germline V gives CDR1 SGDLS, CDR2 YYNGEE. Deletions cut 4 bases from V and 7 bases from J, with 15 bases between. The CDR3 sequence: CASSPQRVGEQYF. In DNA form, the CDR3 reads TGTGCCAGCAGCCCCCAGAGGGTAGGTGAGCAGTACTTC.

The chain couples TRBV5-6 to TRBJ2-5; 9 bases are a match to TRBD2. Germline CDR1 reads SGHDT; CDR2 reads YYEEEE. The junction had 9 bases not matched to a gene; V was cut back by 4 bases and J by 5 bases. The CDR3 is 15 amino acids. The CDR3 loop is CASSPGGGAGETQYF. CDR3 nucleotides: TGTGCCAGCAGCCCAGGCGGGGGGGCGGGGGAGACCCAGTACTTC.

The J gene is TRBJ1-1, the V gene TRBV5-7; D may be TRBD1 (5 bases). TRBV5-7 is marked as an open reading frame, function uncertain. V was shortened by 2 bases and J by 1 base, with 6 bases between the two germline ends. This CDR3 region has 13 residues. The DNA of the CDR3 is TGTGCCAGCAGCTTCGGGGGGAACACTGAAGCTTTCTTT. Translated: CASSFGGNTEAFF.

CDR3 sequence reads: CASSAHRVDYGYTF. DNA of the CDR3: TGTGCCAGCAGTGCGCACAGGGTGGACTATGGCTACACCTTC. The rearrangement uses TRBV27 and TRBJ1-2; a possible D gene is TRBD1 (6 bases). Germline V gene lookup returns CDR1 MNHEY and CDR2 SMNVEV (reference sequence). The CDR3 loop spans 14 amino acids. The ends were cut back, 5 bases at V and 3 bases at J, with 13 bases in the middle.